A single sample gave rise to the 2 T cell receptor beta chains below, sequenced in a study of read filtering for tumor transcriptome and immune sequencing. The library was built from roughly 400 ng RNA with molecular barcoded adaptors for alpha/delta and beta/gamma chains. One entry per CDR3 protein results from TCRdb running MiXCR on the reads. Among about 58,000 distinct CDR3 sequences listed, 9% to 15% were seen once. The specimen was a population of CD138-negative cells sorted from bone marrow. These receptors were taken from a donor aged 40 or older with multiple myeloma.

A few counts support this clonotype. A clone one base away is much larger, so this may be a read error. This sequence joins TRBV28 and TRBJ1-1; 10 nucleotides line up with TRBD1. The CDR3 runs 14 residues. Germline V gene data show CDR1 as MDHEN and CDR2 as SYDVKM. In DNA, the CDR3 is TGTGACAGCAGCCGACAGGGGGCAGGGACTGAAGCTTTCTTT. This codes for CDSSRQGAGTEAFF.

This clonotype was seen ten or more times. The CDR3 nucleotides read TGTGCCAGCAGCTTAGGGGACAGCAGAAACATTCAGTACTTC. This encodes CASSLGDSRNIQYF. This rearrangement joins TRBV7-8 to TRBJ2-4; 7 bases map to TRBD1. CDR1 and CDR2 (germline): SGHVS, FQNEAQ. V was pared by 1 base and J by 6 bases, with 3 bases of the junction left unmatched. The length of the CDR3 is 14 residues.